The clone carrying this T cell receptor beta chain was detected only once. The sample comes from a study of blood T cell repertoires in COVID-19. Study-level information: COVID-19 samples collected from the United States, Italy and Spain covered acute and convalescent phases.

TCRdb's table, derived via immunoSEQ multiplex PCR, lists solely in-frame clones and lacks some. Among around 120,000 clones listed, roughly four fifths were seen once. V was trimmed by 5 bases and J by 11 bases, leaving 12 bases between them. The CDR3 covers 11 residues. The germline V gene has CDR1 MDHEN and CDR2 SYDVKM. This rearrangement joins TRBV28 to TRBJ1-1, with D unclear. The sequence was obtained from a man between 65 and 85 years old with active or convalescent COVID-19. Specimen: peripheral blood. CDR3 DNA sequence: TGTGCCAGCAGTACCCGGACTTGGGCTTTCTTT. Encoded protein: CASSTRTWAFF.